This TCR beta chain was observed in a study of neoadjuvant anti-PD-1 for oral cavity cancer. Points from the study as a whole: Higher pretreatment Treg/Th17 ratios tracked higher pretreatment blood clonality. PBMC Gini-index clonality exceeded responders' in non-responders post-nivolumab.

These newly diagnosed stage II-IVA oral cavity squamous cell carcinoma patients had no prior systemic or radiation treatment. Cohort: HPV-negative, locally advanced oral cavity squamous cell carcinoma patients. Generated by immunoSEQ multiplex PCR, the TCRdb table keeps only in-frame clones and is missing some. The profile shows 15,000 or so clones, about 60% of them singletons. Worth noting for this clone: Its antigen is not identified. The junction differs from germline at one of its ends, possibly a read error.

CDR3 length equals 13 residues. The germline CDR1 and CDR2 sequences are SSHAT and FNYEAQ (reference sequence). The V call is TRBV7-7, the J call TRBJ2-5; D possibly corresponds to TRBD1 (5 bases). The origin of this receptor is a person aged 35-80 years with oral cavity squamous cell carcinoma. The sample in question was PBMCs, obtained before nivolumab (anti-PD-1) treatment. The CDR3 is CASSFGQGETQYF. CDR3 bases: TGTGCTAGCAGCTTTGGGCAGGGCGAGACCCAGTACTTC.